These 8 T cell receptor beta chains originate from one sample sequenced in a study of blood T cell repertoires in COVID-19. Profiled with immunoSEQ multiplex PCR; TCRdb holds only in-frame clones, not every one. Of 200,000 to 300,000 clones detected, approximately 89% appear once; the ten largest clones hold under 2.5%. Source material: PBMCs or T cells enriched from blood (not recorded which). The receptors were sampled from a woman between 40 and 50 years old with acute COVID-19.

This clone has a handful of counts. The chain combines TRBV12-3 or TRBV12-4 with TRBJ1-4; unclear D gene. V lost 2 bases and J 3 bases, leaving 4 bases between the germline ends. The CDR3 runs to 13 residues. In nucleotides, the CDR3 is TGTGCCAGCAGTTTACAATCTAATGAAAAACTGTTTTTT. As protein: CASSLQSNEKLFF.

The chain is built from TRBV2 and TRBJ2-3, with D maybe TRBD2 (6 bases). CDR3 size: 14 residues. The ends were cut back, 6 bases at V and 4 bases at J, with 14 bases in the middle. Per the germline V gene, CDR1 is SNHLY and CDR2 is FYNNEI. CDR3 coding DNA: TGTGCCAGCAGCTCACTAGCAAATCCAGATACGCAGTATTTT. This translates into CASSSLANPDTQYF.

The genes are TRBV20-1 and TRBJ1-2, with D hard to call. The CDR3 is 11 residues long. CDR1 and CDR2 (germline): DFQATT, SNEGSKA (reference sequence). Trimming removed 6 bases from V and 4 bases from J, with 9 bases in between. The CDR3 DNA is TGCAGTGCCTACGGGATCTATGGCTACACCTTC. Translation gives CSAYGIYGYTF.

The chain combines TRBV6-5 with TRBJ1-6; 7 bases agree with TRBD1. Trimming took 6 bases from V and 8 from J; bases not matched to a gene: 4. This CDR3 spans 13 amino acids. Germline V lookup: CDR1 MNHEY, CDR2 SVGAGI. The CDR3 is CASRQGIDSPLHF. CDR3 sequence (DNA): TGTGCCAGCAGACAGGGGATTGATTCACCCCTCCACTTT.

The CDR3 loop is CASSLAGFTDTQYF. CDR3 DNA: TGTGCCAGCAGTCTAGCGGGTTTCACAGATACGCAGTATTTT. The V and J genes are TRBV27 and TRBJ2-3; TRBD2 matches at 8 bases. Germline V gene lookup returns CDR1 MNHEY and CDR2 SMNVEV (reference sequence). The CDR3 consists of 14 residues. Trimming removed 5 bases from V and 2 bases from J; junction bases left unmatched: 3.

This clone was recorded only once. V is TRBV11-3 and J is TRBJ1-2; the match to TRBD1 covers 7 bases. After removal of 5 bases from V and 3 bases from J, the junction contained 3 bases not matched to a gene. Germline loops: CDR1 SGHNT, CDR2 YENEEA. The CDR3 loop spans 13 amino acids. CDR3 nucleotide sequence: TGTGCCAGCAGCCCCGACAGGGACTATGGCTACACCTTC. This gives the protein CASSPDRDYGYTF.

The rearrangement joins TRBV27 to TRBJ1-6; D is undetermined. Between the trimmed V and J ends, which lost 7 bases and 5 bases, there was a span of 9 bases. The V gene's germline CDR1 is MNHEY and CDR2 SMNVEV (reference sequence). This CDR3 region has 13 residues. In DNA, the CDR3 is TGTGCCAGCAAACGGACTCATAATTCACCCCTCCACTTT. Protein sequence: CASKRTHNSPLHF.

CDR3 sequence: CASSSTGTETQYF. The CDR3 coding sequence is TGTGCCAGCAGCAGTACGGGTACTGAGACCCAGTACTTC. This chain connects TRBV7-8 to TRBJ2-5, with unresolved D. The V and J ends lost 5 bases and 5 bases respectively, with 12 bases between them. CDR3 length equals 13 residues. Germline CDR1 reads SGHVS; CDR2 reads FQNEAQ.